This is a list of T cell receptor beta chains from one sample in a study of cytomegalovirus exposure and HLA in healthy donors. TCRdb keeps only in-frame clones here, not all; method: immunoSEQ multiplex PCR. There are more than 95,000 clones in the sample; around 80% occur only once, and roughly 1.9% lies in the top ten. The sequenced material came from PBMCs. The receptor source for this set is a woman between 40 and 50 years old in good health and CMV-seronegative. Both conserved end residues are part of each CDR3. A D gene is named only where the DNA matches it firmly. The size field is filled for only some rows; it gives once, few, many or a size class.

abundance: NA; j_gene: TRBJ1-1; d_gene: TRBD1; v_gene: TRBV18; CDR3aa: CATRQGRTEAFF; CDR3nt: TGTGCCACCCGACAGGGGAGGACTGAAGCTTTCTTT
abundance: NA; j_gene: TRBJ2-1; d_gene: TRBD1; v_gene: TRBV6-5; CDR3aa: CASSYSTGAAEQFF; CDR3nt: TGTGCCAGCAGTTACTCCACAGGGGCCGCTGAGCAGTTCTTC
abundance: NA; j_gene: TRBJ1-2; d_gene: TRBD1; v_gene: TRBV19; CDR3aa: CASSPRDRGGYTF; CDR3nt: TGTGCCAGTAGTCCCAGGGACAGAGGTGGCTACACCTTC
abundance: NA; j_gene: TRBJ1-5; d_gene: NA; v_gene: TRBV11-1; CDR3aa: CASSRDGNSNQPQHF; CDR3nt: TGTGCCAGCAGTCGTGACGGGAATAGCAATCAGCCCCAGCATTTT
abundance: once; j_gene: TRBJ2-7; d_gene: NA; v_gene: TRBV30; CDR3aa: CAWSVVYGVDEQYF; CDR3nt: TGTGCCTGGAGTGTAGTGTACGGGGTGGACGAGCAGTACTTC
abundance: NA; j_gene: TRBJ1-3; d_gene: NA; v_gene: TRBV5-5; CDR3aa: CASSAGGNTIYF; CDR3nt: TGTGCCAGCTCTGCGGGTGGAAACACCATATATTTT
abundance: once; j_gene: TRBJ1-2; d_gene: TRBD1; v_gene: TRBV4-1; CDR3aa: CASSPAPGQGFYGYTF; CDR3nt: TGCGCCAGCAGCCCAGCTCCGGGACAGGGCTTCTATGGCTACACCTTC
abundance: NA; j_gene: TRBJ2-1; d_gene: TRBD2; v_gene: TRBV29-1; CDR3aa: CSVEPGLAGGRLIF; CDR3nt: TGCAGCGTCGAACCGGGACTAGCGGGAGGTCGCCTGATCTTC
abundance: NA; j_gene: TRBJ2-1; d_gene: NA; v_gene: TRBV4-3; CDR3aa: CASSQDRTSYNEQFF; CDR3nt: TGCGCCAGCAGCCAAGACAGGACTTCATACAATGAGCAGTTCTTC
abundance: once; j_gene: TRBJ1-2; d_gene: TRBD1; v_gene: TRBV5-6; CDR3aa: CASSPRQGNGYTF; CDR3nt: TGTGCCAGCAGCCCCAGACAGGGTAACGGCTACACCTTC
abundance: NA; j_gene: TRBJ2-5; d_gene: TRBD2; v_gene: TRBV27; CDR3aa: CASSSLGLADLRDQYF; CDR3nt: TGTGCCAGCAGTTCCCTCGGACTAGCGGACCTTCGGGACCAGTACTTC
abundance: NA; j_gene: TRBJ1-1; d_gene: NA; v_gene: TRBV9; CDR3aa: CASSVPGRVGPYTEAFF; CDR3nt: TGTGCCAGCAGCGTACCCGGGAGGGTTGGGCCTTACACTGAAGCTTTCTTT
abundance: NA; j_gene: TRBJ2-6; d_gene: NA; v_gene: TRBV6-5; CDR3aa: CASNTDYSGANVLTF; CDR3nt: TGTGCCAGCAATACCGACTACTCTGGGGCCAACGTCCTGACTTTC
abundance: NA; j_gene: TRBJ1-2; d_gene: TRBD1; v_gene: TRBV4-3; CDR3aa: CASSQKGGRGLDYTF; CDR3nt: TGCGCCAGCAGCCAAAAAGGGGGCAGGGGGCTCGACTACACCTTC
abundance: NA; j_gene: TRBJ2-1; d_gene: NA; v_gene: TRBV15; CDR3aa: CATSRGQGGVNEQFF; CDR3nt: TGTGCCACCAGCAGAGGGCAGGGAGGTGTCAATGAGCAGTTCTTC
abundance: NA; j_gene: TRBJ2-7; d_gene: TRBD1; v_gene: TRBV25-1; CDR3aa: CASSAGGQGDYEQYF; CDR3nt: TGTGCCAGCAGTGCCGGGGGACAGGGCGACTACGAGCAGTACTTC
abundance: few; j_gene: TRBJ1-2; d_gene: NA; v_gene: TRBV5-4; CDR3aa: CASRSGTGDISVYTF; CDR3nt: TGTGCCAGCAGGAGCGGGACCGGGGACATCAGTGTCTACACCTTC
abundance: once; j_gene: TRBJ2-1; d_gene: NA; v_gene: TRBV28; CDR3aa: CATLLLGVKGYNEQFF; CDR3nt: TGTGCCACCCTCCTTCTCGGGGTTAAGGGCTACAATGAGCAGTTCTTC
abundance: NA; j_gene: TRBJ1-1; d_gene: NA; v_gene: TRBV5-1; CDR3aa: CASSIRPGDNTEAFF; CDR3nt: TGCGCCAGCAGCATAAGACCGGGAGATAACACTGAAGCTTTCTTT
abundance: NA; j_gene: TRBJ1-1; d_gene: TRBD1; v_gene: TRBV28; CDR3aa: CASRRTGTGFAFF; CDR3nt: TGTGCCAGCAGACGGACCGGGACAGGGTTTGCTTTCTTT
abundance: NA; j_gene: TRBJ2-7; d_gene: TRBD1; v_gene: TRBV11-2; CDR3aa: CASSLSTGGSYEQYF; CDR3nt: TGTGCCAGCAGCTTGTCAACAGGGGGATCCTACGAGCAGTACTTC
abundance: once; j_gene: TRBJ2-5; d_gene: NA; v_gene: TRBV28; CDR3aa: CASQRSTGPQETQYF; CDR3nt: TGTGCCAGCCAGAGGTCGACAGGACCCCAAGAGACCCAGTACTTC
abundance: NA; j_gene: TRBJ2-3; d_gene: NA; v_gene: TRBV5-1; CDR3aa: CASSLMGSQVVTDTQYF; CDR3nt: TGCGCCAGCAGCTTGATGGGCTCGCAAGTAGTCACAGATACGCAGTATTTT
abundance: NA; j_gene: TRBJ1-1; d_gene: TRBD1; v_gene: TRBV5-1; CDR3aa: CASSWTTGRNTEAFF; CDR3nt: TGCGCCAGCAGCTGGACGACAGGGAGGAACACTGAAGCTTTCTTT
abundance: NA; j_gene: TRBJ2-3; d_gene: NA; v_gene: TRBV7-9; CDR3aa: CASSLGQGGDTQYF; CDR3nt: TGTGCCAGCAGCTTAGGGCAGGGGGGAGATACGCAGTATTTT
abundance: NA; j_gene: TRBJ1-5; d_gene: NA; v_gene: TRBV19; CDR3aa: CASSFSLFRSNQPQHF; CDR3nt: TGTGCCAGTAGCTTTTCGCTCTTTCGGAGCAATCAGCCCCAGCATTTT
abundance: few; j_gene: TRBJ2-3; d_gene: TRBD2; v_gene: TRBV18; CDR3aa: CASSPASGRGLSTDTQYF; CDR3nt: TGTGCCAGCTCACCTGCCAGCGGGAGGGGACTTAGCACAGATACGCAGTATTTT
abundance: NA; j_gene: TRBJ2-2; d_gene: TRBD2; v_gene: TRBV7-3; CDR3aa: CASSVTSGSYTGELFF; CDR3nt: TGTGCCAGCAGCGTAACTAGCGGGAGTTACACCGGGGAGCTGTTTTTT
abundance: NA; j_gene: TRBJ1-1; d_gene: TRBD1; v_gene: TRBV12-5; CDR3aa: CASGAGGAGEEAFF; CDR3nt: TGTGCTAGTGGTGCAGGGGGCGCCGGAGAGGAAGCTTTCTTT
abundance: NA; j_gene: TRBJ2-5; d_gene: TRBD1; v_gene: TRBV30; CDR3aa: CAWSVTGGETQYF; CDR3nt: TGTGCCTGGAGTGTTACAGGGGGGGAGACCCAGTACTTC
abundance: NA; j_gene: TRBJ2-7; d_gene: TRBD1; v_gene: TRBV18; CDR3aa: CASSSRTGSVDEQYF; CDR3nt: TGTGCCAGCTCATCCCGGACAGGGTCCGTGGACGAGCAGTACTTC
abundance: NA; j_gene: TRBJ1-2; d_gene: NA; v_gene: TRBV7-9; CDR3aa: CASNSLKWGYTF; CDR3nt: TGTGCCAGCAACTCCCTTAAGTGGGGCTACACCTTC
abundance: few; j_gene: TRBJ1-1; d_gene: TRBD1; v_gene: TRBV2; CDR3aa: CASSGRDRKAFF; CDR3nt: TGTGCCAGCAGTGGACGGGACAGGAAGGCTTTCTTT
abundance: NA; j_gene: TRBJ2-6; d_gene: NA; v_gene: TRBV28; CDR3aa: CASSLVGANVLTF; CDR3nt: TGTGCCAGCAGTTTAGTAGGGGCCAACGTCCTGACTTTC
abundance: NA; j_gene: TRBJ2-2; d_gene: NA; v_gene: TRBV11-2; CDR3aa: CASSFGRAQRGGELFF; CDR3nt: TGTGCCAGCAGCTTTGGGCGGGCTCAACGGGGCGGGGAGCTGTTTTTT
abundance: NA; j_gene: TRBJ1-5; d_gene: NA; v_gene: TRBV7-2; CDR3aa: CASSPPSANQPQHF; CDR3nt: TGTGCCAGCAGCCCCCCGAGTGCCAATCAGCCCCAGCATTTT
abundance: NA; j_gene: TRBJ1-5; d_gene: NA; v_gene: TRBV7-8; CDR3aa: CASSSGGQGRSQPQHF; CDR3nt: TGTGCCAGCAGCTCGGGGGGGCAGGGTAGAAGTCAGCCCCAGCATTTT
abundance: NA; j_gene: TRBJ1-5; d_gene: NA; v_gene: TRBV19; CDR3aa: CASRELPHQPQHF; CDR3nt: TGTGCCAGTCGGGAGTTACCACATCAGCCCCAGCATTTT
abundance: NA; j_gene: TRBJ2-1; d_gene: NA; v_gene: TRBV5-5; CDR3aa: CASSLWYQRDNEQFF; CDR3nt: TGTGCCAGCAGCTTGTGGTACCAGCGAGACAATGAGCAGTTCTTC
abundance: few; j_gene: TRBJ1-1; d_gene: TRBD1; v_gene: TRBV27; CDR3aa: CASYGQGMNTEAFF; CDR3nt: TGTGCCAGCTACGGACAGGGGATGAACACTGAAGCTTTCTTT
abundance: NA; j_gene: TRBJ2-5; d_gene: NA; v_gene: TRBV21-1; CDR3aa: CASSKRRQGAMAQYF; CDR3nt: TGTGCCAGCAGCAAACGCCGACAGGGGGCGATGGCCCAGTACTTC
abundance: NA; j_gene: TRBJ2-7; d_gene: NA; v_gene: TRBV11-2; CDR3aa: CASTPGGIAEYF; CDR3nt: TGTGCCAGCACCCCTGGGGGGATTGCCGAGTACTTC
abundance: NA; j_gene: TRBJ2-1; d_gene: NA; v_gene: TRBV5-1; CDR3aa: CASSLGTRQFF; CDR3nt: TGCGCCAGCAGCTTAGGGACTCGGCAGTTCTTC
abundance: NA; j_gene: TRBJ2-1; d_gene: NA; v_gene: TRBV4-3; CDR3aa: CASSQDGTRGNEQFF; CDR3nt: TGCGCCAGCAGCCAAGACGGGACACGGGGCAATGAGCAGTTCTTC
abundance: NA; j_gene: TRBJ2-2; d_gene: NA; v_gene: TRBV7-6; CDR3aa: CASSFMGGKSDGELFF; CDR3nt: TGTGCCAGCAGCTTCATGGGGGGAAAGAGTGACGGGGAGCTGTTTTTT
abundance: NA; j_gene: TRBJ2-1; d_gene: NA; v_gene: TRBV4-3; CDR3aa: CASSLQSGSPYNEQFF; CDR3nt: TGCGCCAGCAGCTTACAATCCGGGTCCCCGTACAATGAGCAGTTCTTC
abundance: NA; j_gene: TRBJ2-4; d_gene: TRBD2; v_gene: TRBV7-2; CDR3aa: CASSLGNLLAGGLNIQYF; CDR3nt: TGTGCCAGCAGCTTAGGGAACCTCCTAGCGGGAGGGTTAAACATTCAGTACTTC
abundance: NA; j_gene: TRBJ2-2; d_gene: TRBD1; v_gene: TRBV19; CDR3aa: CASSSQPTGPNTGELFF; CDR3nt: TGTGCCAGTAGCAGTCAACCGACAGGGCCGAACACCGGGGAGCTGTTTTTT